This T cell receptor beta chain was observed in a study of blood T cell repertoires in COVID-19. Looking at the study overall: Specimens from acute and convalescent COVID-19 originated in the United States, Italy and Spain. PBMCs, B-cell-depleted T cells, or T cells were the source of the cDNA or gDNA that made up the material.

In the authors' workflow: The assay estimated nucleated cells by amplifying reference gene primers. Clones were sequenced by immunoSEQ multiplex PCR, and TCRdb holds only the in-frame ones, with some missing. For V, J and clone size, that table is used; D and trimming come from the DNA. The sample yields over 200,000 clones, around nine tenths seen once. Germline values: CDR1 ENHRY, CDR2 SYGVKD. This CDR3 spans 14 amino acids. V lost 3 bases and J lost 5; bases outside the gene matches: 1. This sequence was found in a woman aged 40 to 50 with acute or convalescent COVID-19. The chain is built from TRBV10-3 and TRBJ2-3, with TRBD1 matching over 11 bases. Sequences were obtained from peripheral blood. The CDR3 nucleotides read TGTGCCATCAGTGATGGGACAGGGGGAGATACGCAGTATTTT. This gives the protein CAISDGTGGDTQYF.